This TCR beta chain derives from a study of T cells in Graves' hyperthyroidism and ophthalmopathy. This clonotype was observed at least ten times. Authors of the study amplified TCR beta CDR3 regions from RNA transcripts. The study used the HTBI primer set for a first-round RT-PCR of the TCR CDR3. TCRdb re-called the multiplex PCR reads with MiXCR, one entry per CDR3 protein. The data hold 300,000 or so distinct CDR3 sequences, with approximately 15% observed a single time. Specimen: blood. This TCR was recovered from a woman aged 55-70 years with Graves' ophthalmopathy.

CDR3 nucleotides: TGTGCCAGCAGCCAAGTCCCTAGCGGGGGGGCGTCTCAGTTCTTC. It is translated as CASSQVPSGGASQFF. The chain links TRBV4-2 to TRBJ2-1; the match to TRBD2 covers 12 bases. The germline V gene has CDR1 LGHNA and CDR2 YNFKEQ. J gave up 13 bases and V 1 base, and 8 bases lay outside the gene matches. This CDR3 contains 15 residues.